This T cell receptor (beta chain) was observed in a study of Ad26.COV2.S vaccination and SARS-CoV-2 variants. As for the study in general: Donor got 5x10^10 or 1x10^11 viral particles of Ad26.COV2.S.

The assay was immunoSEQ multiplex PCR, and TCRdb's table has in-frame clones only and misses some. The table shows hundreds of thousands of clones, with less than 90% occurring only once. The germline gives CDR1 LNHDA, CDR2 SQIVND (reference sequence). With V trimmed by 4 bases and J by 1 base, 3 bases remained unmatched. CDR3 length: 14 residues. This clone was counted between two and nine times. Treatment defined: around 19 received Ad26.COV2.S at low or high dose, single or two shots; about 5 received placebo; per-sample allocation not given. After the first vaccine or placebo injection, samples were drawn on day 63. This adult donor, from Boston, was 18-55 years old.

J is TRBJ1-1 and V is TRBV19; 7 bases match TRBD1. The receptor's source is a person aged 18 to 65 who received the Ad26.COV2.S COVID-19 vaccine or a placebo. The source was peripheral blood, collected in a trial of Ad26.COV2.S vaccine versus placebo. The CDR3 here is CASSTQGGNTEAFF. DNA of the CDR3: TGTGCCAGTAGTACCCAGGGGGGGAACACTGAAGCTTTCTTT.